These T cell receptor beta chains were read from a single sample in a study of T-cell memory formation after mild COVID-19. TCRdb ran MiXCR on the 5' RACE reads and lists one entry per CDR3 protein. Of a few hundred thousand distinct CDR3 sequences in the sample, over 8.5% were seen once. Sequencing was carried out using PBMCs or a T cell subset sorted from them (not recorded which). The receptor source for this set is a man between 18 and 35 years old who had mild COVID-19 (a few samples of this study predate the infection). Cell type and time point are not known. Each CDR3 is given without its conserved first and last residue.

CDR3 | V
ASSAPGGETQY | TRBV9
ASSSGRTQY | TRBV7-3
ASSPGRVTNQPQH | TRBV12-3/TRBV12-4
ASSEMYTGELF | TRBV10-2
ASSYYGGYEQF | TRBV6-5
ASSLVGGYSNQPQH | TRBV7-2
ASSSRTSPNTGELF | TRBV6-2/TRBV6-3
ASSPAGPFYGYT | TRBV6-1
ASSARSYANTGELF | TRBV9
ASSYSMEVNTEAF | TRBV6-2/TRBV6-3
ASSYYTSGKSGELF | TRBV5-1
AWSVSLGGHTDTQY | TRBV30
SPAGGRSSYNEQF | TRBV20-1
ASSSRGGYEQF | TRBV6-5
ASSLAARGGADTQY | TRBV5-1
ASSLRGQRNTIY | TRBV12-3/TRBV12-4